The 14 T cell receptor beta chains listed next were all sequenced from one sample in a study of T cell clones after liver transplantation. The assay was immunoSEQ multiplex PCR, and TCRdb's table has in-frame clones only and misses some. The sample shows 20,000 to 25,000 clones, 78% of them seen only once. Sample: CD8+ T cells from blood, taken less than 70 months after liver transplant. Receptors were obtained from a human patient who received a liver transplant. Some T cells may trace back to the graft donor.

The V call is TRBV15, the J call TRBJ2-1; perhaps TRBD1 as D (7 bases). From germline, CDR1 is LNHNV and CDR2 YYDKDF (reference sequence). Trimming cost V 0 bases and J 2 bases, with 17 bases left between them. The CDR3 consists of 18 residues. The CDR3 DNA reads TGTGCCACCAGCAGAGATTATGAGACAGGGAGGCCCTACAATGAGCAGTTCTTC. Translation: CATSRDYETGRPYNEQFF.

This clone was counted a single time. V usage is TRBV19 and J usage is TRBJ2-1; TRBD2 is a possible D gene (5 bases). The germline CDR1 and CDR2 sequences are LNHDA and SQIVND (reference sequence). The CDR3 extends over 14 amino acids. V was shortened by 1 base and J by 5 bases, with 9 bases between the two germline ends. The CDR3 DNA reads TGTGCCAGTAGTATAGCATACGGGGACAATGAGCAGTTCTTC. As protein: CASSIAYGDNEQFF.

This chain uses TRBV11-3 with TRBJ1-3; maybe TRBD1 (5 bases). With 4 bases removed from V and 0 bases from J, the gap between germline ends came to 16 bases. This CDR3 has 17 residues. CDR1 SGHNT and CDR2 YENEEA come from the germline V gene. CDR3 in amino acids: CASSSSQGLYSGNTIYF. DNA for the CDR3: TGTGCCAGCAGCTCCAGTCAGGGCCTTTACTCTGGAAACACCATATATTTT.

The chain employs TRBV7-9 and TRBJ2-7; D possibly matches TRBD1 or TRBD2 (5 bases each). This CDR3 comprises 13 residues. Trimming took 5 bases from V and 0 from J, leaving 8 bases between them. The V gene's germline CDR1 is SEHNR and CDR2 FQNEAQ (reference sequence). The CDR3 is CASSRDGSYEQYF. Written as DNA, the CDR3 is TGTGCCAGCAGCAGGGACGGCTCCTACGAGCAGTACTTC.

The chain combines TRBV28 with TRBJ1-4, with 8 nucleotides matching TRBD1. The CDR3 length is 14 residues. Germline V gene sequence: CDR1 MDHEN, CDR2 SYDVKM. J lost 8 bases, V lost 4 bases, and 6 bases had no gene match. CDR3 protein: CASSSDREDEKLFF. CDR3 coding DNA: TGTGCCAGCAGTTCGGACAGGGAAGACGAAAAACTGTTTTTT.

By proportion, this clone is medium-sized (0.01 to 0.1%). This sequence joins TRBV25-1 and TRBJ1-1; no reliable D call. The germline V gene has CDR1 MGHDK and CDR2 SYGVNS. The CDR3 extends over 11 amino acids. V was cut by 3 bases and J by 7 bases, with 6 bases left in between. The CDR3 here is CASSDVHEAFF. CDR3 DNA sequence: TGTGCCAGCAGTGATGTCCATGAAGCTTTCTTT.

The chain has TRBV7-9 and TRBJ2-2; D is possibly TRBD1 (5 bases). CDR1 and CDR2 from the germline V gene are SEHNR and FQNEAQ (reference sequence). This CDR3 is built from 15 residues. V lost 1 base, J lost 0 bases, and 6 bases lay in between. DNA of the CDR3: TGTGCCAGCAGCTTAGTAGGGGCGAACACCGGGGAGCTGTTTTTT. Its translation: CASSLVGANTGELFF.

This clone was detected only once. CDR3 sequence (DNA): TGTGCCAGCAGCTCCCTTGAGAGACTAGCATTCACCGGGGAGCTGTTTTTT. Translating it yields CASSSLERLAFTGELFF. The chain carries TRBV5-4 and TRBJ2-2, with 7 bases fitting TRBD2. CDR3 length: 17 amino acids. The germline V gene encodes CDR1 SGHNT and CDR2 YYREEE (reference sequence). J lost 4 bases, V lost 3 bases, and 12 bases had no gene match.

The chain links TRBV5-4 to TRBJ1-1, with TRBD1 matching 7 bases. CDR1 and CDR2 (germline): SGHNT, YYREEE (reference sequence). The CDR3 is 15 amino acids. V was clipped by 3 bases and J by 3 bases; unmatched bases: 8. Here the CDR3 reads CASSSLTGIDTEAFF. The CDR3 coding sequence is TGTGCCAGCAGCTCCCTGACAGGGATCGACACTGAAGCTTTCTTT.

The CDR3 reads CASSHSGLRPYEQYF. The CDR3, as DNA: TGTGCCAGTAGTCACTCAGGCTTGAGACCCTACGAGCAGTACTTC. V and J are TRBV19 and TRBJ2-7; D call uncertain. The CDR3 has 15 residues. CDR1 is LNHDA, CDR2 SQIVND, per germline (reference sequence). V shed 5 bases and J shed 2 bases, with 16 bases lying between them.

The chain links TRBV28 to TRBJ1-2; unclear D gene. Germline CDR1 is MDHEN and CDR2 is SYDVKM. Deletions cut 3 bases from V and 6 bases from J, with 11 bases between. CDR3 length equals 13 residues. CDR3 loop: CASSFRGGNGYTF. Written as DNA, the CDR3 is TGTGCCAGCAGTTTCCGGGGAGGGAATGGCTACACCTTC.

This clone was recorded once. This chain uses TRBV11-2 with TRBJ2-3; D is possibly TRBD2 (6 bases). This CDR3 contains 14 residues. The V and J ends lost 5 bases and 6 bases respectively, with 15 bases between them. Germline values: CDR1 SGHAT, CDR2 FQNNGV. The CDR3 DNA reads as TGTGCCAGCAGCGTAGGAGGCGCGGGGGATACGCAGTATTTT. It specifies CASSVGGAGDTQYF.

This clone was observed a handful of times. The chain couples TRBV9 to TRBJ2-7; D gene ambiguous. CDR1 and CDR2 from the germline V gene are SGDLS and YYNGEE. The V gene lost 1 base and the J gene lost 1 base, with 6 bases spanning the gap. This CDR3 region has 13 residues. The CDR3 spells CASSVQDSYEQYF. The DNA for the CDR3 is TGTGCCAGCAGCGTACAAGATTCCTACGAGCAGTACTTC.

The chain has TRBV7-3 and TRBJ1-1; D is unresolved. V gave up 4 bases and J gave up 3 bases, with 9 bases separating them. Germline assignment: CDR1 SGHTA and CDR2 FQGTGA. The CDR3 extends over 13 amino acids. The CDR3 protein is CASSSLGYTEAFF. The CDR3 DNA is TGTGCCAGCAGCTCCCTTGGGTACACTGAAGCTTTCTTT.